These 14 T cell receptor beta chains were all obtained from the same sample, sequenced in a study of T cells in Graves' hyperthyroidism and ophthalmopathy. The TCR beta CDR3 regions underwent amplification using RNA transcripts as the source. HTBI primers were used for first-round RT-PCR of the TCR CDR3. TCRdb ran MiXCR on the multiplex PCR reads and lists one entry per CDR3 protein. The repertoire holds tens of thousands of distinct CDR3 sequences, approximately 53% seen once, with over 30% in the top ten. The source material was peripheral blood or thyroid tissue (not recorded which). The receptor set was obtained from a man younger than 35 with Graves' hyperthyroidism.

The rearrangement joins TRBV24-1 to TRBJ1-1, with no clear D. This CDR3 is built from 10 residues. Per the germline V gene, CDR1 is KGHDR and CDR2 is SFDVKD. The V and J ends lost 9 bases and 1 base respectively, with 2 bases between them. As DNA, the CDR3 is TGTGCCACCCCGAACACTGAAGCTTTCTTT. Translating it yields CATPNTEAFF.

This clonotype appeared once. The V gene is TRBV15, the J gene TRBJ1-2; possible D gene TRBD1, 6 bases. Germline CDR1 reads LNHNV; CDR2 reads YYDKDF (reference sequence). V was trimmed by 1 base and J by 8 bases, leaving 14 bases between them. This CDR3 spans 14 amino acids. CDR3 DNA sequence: TGTGCCACCAGCAGAGGACAGTCGGGGGGCGGCTACACCTTC. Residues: CATSRGQSGGGYTF.

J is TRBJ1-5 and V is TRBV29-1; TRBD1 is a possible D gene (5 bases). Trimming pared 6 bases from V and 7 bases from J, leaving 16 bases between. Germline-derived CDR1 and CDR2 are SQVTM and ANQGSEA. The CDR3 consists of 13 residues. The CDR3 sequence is CSVQSGGGQPQHF. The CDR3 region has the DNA TGCAGCGTCCAGTCCGGGGGGGGACAGCCCCAGCATTTT.

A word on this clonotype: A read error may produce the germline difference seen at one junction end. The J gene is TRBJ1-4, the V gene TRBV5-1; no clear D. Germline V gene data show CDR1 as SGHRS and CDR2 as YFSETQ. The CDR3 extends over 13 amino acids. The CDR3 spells CAGRRSAGEKLFF. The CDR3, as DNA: TGCGCCGGCAGGCGGTCAGCCGGTGAAAAACTGTTTTTT. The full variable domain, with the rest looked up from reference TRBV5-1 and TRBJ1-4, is KAGVTQTPRYLIKTRGQQVTLSCSPISGHRSVSWYQQTPGQGLQFLFEYFSETQRNKGNFPGRFSGRQFSNSRSEMNVSTLELGDSALYLCAGRRSAGEKLFFGSGTQLSVL.

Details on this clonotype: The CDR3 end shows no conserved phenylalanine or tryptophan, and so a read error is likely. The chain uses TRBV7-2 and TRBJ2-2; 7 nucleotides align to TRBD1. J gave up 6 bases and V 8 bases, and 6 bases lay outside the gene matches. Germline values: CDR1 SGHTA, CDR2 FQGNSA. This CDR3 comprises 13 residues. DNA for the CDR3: TGTGCCAGCCTTGGGCAGGGGGCCGGGGAGCTGTTTTCT. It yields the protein CASLGQGAGELFS.

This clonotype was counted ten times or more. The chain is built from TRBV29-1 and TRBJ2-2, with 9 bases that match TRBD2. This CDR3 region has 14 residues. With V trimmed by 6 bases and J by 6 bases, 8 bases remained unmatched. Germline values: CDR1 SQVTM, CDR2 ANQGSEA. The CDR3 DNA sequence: TGCAGCGTGAGCGGGAGGAGGGTAGCCGGGGAGCTGTTTTTT. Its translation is CSVSGRRVAGELFF.

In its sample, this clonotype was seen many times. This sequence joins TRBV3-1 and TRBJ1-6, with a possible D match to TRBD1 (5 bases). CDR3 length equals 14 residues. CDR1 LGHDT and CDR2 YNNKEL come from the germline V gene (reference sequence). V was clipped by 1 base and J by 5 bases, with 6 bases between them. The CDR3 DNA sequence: TGTGCCAGCAGCCAAGGGACAAATAATTCACCCCTCCACTTT. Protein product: CASSQGTNNSPLHF.

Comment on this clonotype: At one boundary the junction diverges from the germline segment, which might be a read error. The CDR3 here is CVSSSERASTGELFF. The CDR3 DNA reads TGTGTCAGCAGCTCAGAGAGGGCGAGCACCGGGGAGCTGTTTTTT. The rearrangement uses TRBV7-2 and TRBJ2-2, with D possibly TRBD2 on 5 matching bases. CDR3 length equals 15 residues. Germline loops: CDR1 SGHTA, CDR2 FQGNSA.

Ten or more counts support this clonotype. In DNA, the CDR3 is TGCGCCAGCAGCCGGGACAAGGCGACAGATACGCAGTATTTT. Protein product: CASSRDKATDTQYF. The genes are TRBV5-1 and TRBJ2-3; tentative D call: TRBD1 (6 bases). The CDR3 covers 14 residues. Germline V lookup: CDR1 SGHRS, CDR2 YFSETQ. The V end was cut by 4 bases, the J end by 3 bases, with 12 bases between.

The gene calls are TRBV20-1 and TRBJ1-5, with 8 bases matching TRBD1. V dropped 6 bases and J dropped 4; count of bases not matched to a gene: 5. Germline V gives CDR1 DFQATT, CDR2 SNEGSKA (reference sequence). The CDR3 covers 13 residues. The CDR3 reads CSAGTGLNQPQHF. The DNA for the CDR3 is TGCAGTGCCGGGACAGGCCTGAATCAGCCCCAGCATTTT.

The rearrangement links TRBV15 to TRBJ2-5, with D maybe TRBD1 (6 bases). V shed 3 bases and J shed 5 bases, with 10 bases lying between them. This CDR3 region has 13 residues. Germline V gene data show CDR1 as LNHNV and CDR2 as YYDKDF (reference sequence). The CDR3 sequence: CATSSHDRETQYF. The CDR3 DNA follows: TGTGCCACCAGCAGCCACGACAGGGAGACCCAGTACTTC.

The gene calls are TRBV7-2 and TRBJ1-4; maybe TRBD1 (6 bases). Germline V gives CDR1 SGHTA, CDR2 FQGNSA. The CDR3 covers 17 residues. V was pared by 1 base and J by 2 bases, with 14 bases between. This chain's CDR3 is CASSLGYNRATNEKLFF. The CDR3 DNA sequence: TGTGCCAGCAGCTTAGGTTATAACAGGGCGACTAATGAAAAACTGTTTTTT.

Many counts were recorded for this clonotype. The CDR3: CASSQEYLSGGIKETQYF. CDR3 DNA: TGCGCCAGCAGCCAAGAATACCTTAGCGGGGGGATTAAAGAGACCCAGTACTTC. The chain has TRBV4-1 and TRBJ2-5, with TRBD2 matching 10 bases. CDR3 size: 18 residues. V lost 0 bases to trimming and J lost 3 bases; unmatched junction nucleotides: 10. Germline CDR1 is MGHRA and CDR2 is YSYEKL.

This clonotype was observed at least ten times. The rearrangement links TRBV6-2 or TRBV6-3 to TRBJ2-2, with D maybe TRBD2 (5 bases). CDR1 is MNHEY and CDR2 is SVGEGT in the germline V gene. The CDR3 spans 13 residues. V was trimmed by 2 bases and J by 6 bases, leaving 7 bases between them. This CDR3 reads CASSYRGPGELFF. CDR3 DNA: TGTGCCAGCAGTTACCGCGGGCCCGGGGAGCTGTTTTTT.